The clone carrying this TCR beta chain was seen many times. The ends lost 6 bases at V and 6 bases at J; junction bases unmatched: 4. The CDR3 extends over 13 amino acids. This sample was included in a study of response to subunit inactivated influenza vaccine. One entry per CDR3 protein results from TCRdb running MiXCR on the RT-PCR reads. This table holds hundreds of thousands of distinct CDR3 sequences, around 13% found once. This TCR was recovered from a man over 45 who received an inactivated influenza vaccine. The gene calls are TRBV12-3 or TRBV12-4 and TRBJ1-5, with 8 bases that match TRBD1. Sequencing was performed on PBMCs from blood, taken 14 to 15 days before vaccination. CDR3 in DNA: TGTGCCAGCAGACCTGACAGGGGTCAGCCCCAGCATTTT. Translating it yields CASRPDRGQPQHF.